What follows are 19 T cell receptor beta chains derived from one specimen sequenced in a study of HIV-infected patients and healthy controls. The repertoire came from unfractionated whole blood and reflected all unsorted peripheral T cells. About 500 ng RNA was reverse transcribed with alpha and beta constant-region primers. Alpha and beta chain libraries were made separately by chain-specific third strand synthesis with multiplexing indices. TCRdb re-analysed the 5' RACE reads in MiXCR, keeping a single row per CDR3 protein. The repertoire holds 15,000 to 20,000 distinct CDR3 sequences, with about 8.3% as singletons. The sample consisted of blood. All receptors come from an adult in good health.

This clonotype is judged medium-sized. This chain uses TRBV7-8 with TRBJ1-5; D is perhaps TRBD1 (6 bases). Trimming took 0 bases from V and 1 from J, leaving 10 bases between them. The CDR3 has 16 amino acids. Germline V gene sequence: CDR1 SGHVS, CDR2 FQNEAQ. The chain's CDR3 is CASSLARGPSNQPQHF. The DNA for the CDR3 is TGTGCCAGCAGCTTAGCGCGGGGGCCGAGCAATCAGCCCCAGCATTTT. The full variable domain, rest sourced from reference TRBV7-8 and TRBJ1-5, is GAGVSQSPRYKVAKRGQDVALRCDPISGHVSLFWYQQALGQGPEFLTYFQNEAQLDKSGLPSDRFFAERPEGSVSTLKIQRTQQEDSAVYLCASSLARGPSNQPQHFGDGTRLSIL.

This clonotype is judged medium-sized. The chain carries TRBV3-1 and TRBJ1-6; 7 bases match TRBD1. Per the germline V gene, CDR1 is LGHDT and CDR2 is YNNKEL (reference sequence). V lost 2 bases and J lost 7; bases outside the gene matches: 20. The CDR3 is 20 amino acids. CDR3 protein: CASSQLPPLGRQGANSPLHF. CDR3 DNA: TGTGCCAGCAGCCAATTACCACCCCTCGGTCGACAGGGTGCGAATTCACCCCTCCACTTT.

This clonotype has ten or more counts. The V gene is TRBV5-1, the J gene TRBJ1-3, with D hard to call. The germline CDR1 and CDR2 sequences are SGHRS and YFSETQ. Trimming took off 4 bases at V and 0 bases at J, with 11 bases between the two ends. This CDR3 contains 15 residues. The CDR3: CASSPTAISGNTIYF. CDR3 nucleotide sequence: TGCGCCAGCAGCCCTACGGCTATCTCTGGAAACACCATATATTTT.

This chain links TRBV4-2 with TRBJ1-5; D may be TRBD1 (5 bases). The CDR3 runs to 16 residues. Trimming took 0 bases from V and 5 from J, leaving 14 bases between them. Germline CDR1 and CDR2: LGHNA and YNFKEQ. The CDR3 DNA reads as TGTGCCAGCAGCCAAGATCGTGGCAGGGTCGATCAGCCCCAGCATTTT. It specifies CASSQDRGRVDQPQHF.

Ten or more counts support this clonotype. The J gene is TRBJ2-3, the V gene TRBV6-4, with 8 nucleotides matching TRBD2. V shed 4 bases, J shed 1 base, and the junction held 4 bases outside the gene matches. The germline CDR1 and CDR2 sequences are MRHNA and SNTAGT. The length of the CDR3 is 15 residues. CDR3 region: CASSGTAGGTDTQYF. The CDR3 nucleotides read TGTGCCAGCAGTGGGACAGCGGGAGGCACAGATACGCAGTATTTT.

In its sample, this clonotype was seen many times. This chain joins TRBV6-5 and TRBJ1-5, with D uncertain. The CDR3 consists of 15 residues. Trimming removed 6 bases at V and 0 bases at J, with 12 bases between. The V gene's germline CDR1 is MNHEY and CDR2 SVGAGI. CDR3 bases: TGTGCCAGCAGCCGTATGGCCTATAGCAATCAGCCCCAGCATTTT. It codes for CASSRMAYSNQPQHF.

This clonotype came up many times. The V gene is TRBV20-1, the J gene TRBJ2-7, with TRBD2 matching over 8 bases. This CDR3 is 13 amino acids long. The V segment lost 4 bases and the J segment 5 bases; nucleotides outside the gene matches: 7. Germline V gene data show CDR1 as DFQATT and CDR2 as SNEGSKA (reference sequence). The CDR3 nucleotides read TGCAGTGCTACTAGACTAGCGTTGGACGAGCAGTACTTC. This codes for CSATRLALDEQYF.

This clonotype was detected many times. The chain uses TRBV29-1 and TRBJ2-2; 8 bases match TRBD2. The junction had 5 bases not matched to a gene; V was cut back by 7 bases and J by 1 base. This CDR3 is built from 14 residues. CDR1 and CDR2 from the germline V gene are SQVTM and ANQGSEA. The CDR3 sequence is CSARGGRNTGELFF. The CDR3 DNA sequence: TGCAGCGCCCGGGGGGGGCGGAACACCGGGGAGCTGTTTTTT.

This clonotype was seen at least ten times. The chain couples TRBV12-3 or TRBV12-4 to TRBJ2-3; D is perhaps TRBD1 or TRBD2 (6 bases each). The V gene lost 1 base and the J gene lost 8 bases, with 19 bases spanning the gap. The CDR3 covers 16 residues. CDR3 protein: CASSLGGQGLGGTQYF. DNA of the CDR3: TGTGCCAGCAGTTTAGGTGGTCAGGGGCTGGGAGGTACGCAGTATTTT.

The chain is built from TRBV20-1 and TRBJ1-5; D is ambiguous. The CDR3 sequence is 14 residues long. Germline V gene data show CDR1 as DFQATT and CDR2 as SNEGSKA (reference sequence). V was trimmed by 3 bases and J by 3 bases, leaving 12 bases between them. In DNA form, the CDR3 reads TGCAGTGCTAGTGAGAGGACCCTCAATCAGCCCCAGCATTTT. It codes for CSASERTLNQPQHF.

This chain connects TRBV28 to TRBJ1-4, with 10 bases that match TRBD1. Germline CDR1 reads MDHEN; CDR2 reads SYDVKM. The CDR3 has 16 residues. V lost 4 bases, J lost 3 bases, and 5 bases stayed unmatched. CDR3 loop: CASSSRQGASNEKLFF. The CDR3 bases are TGTGCCAGCAGTTCGAGACAGGGGGCGTCTAATGAAAAACTGTTTTTT.

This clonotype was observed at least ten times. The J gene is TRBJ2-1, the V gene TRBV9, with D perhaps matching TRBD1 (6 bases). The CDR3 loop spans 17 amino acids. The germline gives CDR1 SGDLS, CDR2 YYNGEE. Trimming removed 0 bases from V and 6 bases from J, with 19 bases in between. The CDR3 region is CASSVGFPITRGNEQFF. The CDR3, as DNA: TGTGCCAGCAGCGTAGGGTTCCCAATAACCAGGGGCAATGAGCAGTTCTTC.

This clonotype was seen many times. In DNA, the CDR3 is TGTGCCAGTAATGGACTAGCATCGGATACGCAGTATTTT. Protein: CASNGLASDTQYF. This sequence joins TRBV19 and TRBJ2-3; the match to TRBD2 covers 8 bases. The length of the CDR3 is 13 residues. With V trimmed by 7 bases and J by 6 bases, 6 bases remained unmatched. CDR1 is LNHDA, CDR2 SQIVND, per germline (reference sequence).

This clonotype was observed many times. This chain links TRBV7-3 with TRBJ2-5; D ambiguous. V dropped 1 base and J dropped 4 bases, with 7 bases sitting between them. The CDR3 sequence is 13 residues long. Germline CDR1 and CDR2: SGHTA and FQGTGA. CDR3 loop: CASSLITGETQYF. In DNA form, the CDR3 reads TGTGCCAGCAGCTTAATTACTGGAGAGACCCAGTACTTC.

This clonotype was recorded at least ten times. CDR3 sequence reads: CATGTGDVYNSPLHF. Written as DNA, the CDR3 is TGTGCCACGGGGACAGGAGACGTCTATAATTCACCCCTCCACTTT. The chain joins TRBV28 to TRBJ1-6, with 8 nucleotides matching TRBD1. CDR1 is MDHEN and CDR2 is SYDVKM in the germline V gene. Trimming at V came to 10 bases and at J to 3 bases, leaving 8 bases not matched to a gene. The CDR3 runs to 15 residues.

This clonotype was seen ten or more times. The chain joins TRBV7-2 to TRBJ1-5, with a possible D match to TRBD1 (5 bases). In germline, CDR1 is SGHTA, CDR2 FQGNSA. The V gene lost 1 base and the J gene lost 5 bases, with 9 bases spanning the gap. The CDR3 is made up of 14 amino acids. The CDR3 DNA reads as TGTGCCAGCAGCTTAGAGGGGCTAGATCAGCCCCAGCATTTT. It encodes CASSLEGLDQPQHF.

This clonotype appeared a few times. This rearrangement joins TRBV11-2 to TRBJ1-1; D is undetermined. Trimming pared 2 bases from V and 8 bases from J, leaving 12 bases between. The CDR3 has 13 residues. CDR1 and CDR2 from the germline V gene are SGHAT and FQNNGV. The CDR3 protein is CASSLMGYMEAFF. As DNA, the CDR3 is TGTGCCAGCAGCTTAATGGGGTACATGGAAGCTTTCTTT.

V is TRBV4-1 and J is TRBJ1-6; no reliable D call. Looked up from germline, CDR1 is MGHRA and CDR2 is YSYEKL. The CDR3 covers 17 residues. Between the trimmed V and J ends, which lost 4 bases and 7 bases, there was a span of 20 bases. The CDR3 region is CASSPGILEGLNSPLHF. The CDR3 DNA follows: TGCGCCAGCAGCCCTGGGATCCTGGAAGGTTTGAATTCACCCCTCCACTTT.

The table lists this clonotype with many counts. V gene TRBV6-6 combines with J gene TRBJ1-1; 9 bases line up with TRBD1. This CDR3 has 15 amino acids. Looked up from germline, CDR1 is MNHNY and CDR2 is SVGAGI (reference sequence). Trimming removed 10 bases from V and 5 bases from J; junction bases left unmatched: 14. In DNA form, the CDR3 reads TGTGCCACGCTCGGCCGGGACAGGGCCCCTACTGAAGCTTTCTTT. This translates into CATLGRDRAPTEAFF.